Listed below are T cell receptor beta chains from one sample, sequenced in a study of cytomegalovirus exposure and HLA in healthy donors. Repertoires were generated with immunoSEQ multiplex PCR, while TCRdb's copy carries only in-frame clones and drops some. The table lists approximately 150,000 clones, around 80% of them singletons. What was sequenced was PBMCs. The receptors were sampled from a male donor in good health and CMV-seronegative. The CDR3 runs from the conserved cysteine through the conserved F or W. D genes are given only for firm matches. Expanded clones are given a class, and other clones once, few, many or no size at all.

CDR3 DNA	CDR3 protein	J gene	V gene	clone size	D gene
TGTGCCAGTAGAGCCCTAGCGTCCTCCTACGAGCAGTACTTC	CASRALASSYEQYF	TRBJ2-7	TRBV19	.	.
TGTGCCAGCAGCTTAGCCAGGGGTGGGTCCGAGCAGTACTTC	CASSLARGGSEQYF	TRBJ2-7	TRBV5-5	.	.
TGTGCCAGCAGCTTTGGGGGACAGGGGGCGGAGGGCAATCAGCCCCAGCATTTT	CASSFGGQGAEGNQPQHF	TRBJ1-5	TRBV12-1	.	.
TGTGCCAGCAGCTCAGGACTAGAGCAAGAGACCCAGTACTTC	CASSSGLEQETQYF	TRBJ2-5	TRBV7-6	.	TRBD2
TGTGCCAGCAGTAGGGACAGACAACCCGGGGAGCTGTTTTTT	CASSRDRQPGELFF	TRBJ2-2	TRBV2	.	TRBD1
TGCGCCAGCAGCCCGGGGACTAGCGGGGGCCTCGGGGGTACGCAGTATTTT	CASSPGTSGGLGGTQYF	TRBJ2-3	TRBV5-1	.	TRBD2
TGTGCCAGCAGCACCAAACAGCAAGCACACAAAAACATTCAGTACTTC	CASSTKQQAHKNIQYF	TRBJ2-4	TRBV5-4	.	.
TGTGCCAGCAGTCTCGACAGGGCCGTCGGCTCCCTCCACTTT	CASSLDRAVGSLHF	TRBJ1-6	TRBV6-1	.	TRBD1
TGTGCCAGCAGTATCGCAGGGAACACTGAAGCTTTCTTT	CASSIAGNTEAFF	TRBJ1-1	TRBV28	.	.
TGTGCCAGCAGCGTCAAAGGGGTCGGAAACACCATATATTTT	CASSVKGVGNTIYF	TRBJ1-3	TRBV9	.	.
TGTGCCAGCTCACCACCGGGCACGTTTTACACTGAAGCTTTCTTT	CASSPPGTFYTEAFF	TRBJ1-1	TRBV18	.	.
TGTGCCAGCAAGAAGGACAGGGCTTCCTACGAGCAGTACTTC	CASKKDRASYEQYF	TRBJ2-7	TRBV13	.	TRBD1
TGTGCCAGCAGCTTCGGGACTAGCGGATACAATGAGCAGTTCTTC	CASSFGTSGYNEQFF	TRBJ2-1	TRBV7-9	.	TRBD2
TGTGCCAGCAGCCCACCGACAGGGCGCGGCTACACCTTC	CASSPPTGRGYTF	TRBJ1-2	TRBV7-2	.	TRBD1
TGTGCCAGCAGCGTAGGGCTGGGGGGGACAGGCAACTATGGCTACACCTTC	CASSVGLGGTGNYGYTF	TRBJ1-2	TRBV9	.	TRBD1
TGTGCCAGCAGCCAAGGACTAGCGGGTTTTATCGGGGAGCTGTTTTTT	CASSQGLAGFIGELFF	TRBJ2-2	TRBV7-9	.	TRBD2
TGTGCCTGGAGTGTTACAGGGGATTCACCCCTCCACTTT	CAWSVTGDSPLHF	TRBJ1-6	TRBV30	.	TRBD1
TGCGCCAGCAGCCAAGGCCGCGATCAGCCCCAGCATTTT	CASSQGRDQPQHF	TRBJ1-5	TRBV4-1	.	.
TGTGCCTCCAGGGACAGGGGCGCCTATAACTATGGCTACACCTTC	CASRDRGAYNYGYTF	TRBJ1-2	TRBV28	.	TRBD1
TGTGCCAGCAGTTTTCCGGGAAGAAACATTCAGTACTTC	CASSFPGRNIQYF	TRBJ2-4	TRBV28	.	.
TGTGCCAGCAGTTACTCCCCCAACCTAGTGGATGAGCAGTTCTTC	CASSYSPNLVDEQFF	TRBJ2-1	TRBV6-5	.	.
TGTGCCATCAGTGAAAACAGGGGGGGCATGAACACTGAAGCTTTCTTT	CAISENRGGMNTEAFF	TRBJ1-1	TRBV10-3	.	TRBD1
TGTGCCAGCAGTTCGACTAGCGGGAACTACGAGCAGTACTTC	CASSSTSGNYEQYF	TRBJ2-7	TRBV6-1	.	TRBD2
TGTGCCACCGAGGAGGATTGGAACACAGATACGCAGTATTTT	CATEEDWNTDTQYF	TRBJ2-3	TRBV5-4	few	.
TGTGCCAGCAGCCGCGACAGGGAATACGAGCAGTACTTC	CASSRDREYEQYF	TRBJ2-7	TRBV5-8	few	TRBD1
TGCGCCAGCAGCTTGGGACAGAGCTCCTACAATGAGCAGTTCTTC	CASSLGQSSYNEQFF	TRBJ2-1	TRBV5-1	.	.
TGCGCCAGCAGCAGGGGTGGACAGGGGGTAGATACGCAGTATTTT	CASSRGGQGVDTQYF	TRBJ2-3	TRBV5-1	few	TRBD1
TGTGCCAGTAGTACACAGGGATACGAGCAGTACTTC	CASSTQGYEQYF	TRBJ2-7	TRBV19	.	.
TGCGCCAGCAGGGCCGACTCAGAGATTGGCTACACCTTC	CASRADSEIGYTF	TRBJ1-2	TRBV5-1	.	.
TGTGCCAGCAGCCCACGACTAGCGGGAGGAGGGTCGTCCTACGAGCAGTACTTC	CASSPRLAGGGSSYEQYF	TRBJ2-7	TRBV7-2	.	TRBD2
TGTGCCTGGAGTCGGGTCAGGGGCGCCAAAAACATTCAGTACTTC	CAWSRVRGAKNIQYF	TRBJ2-4	TRBV30	.	.
TGTGCCAGCAGCCCCGGGAGAAACACTGAAGCTTTCTTT	CASSPGRNTEAFF	TRBJ1-1	TRBV7-9	.	.
TGTGCCAGCAGTCGTGACACTCGACCGAACACTGAAGCTTTCTTT	CASSRDTRPNTEAFF	TRBJ1-1	TRBV6-6	.	.
TGTGCCAGCAGCCCACAGGGAAGGCATGGCTACACCTTC	CASSPQGRHGYTF	TRBJ1-2	TRBV9	.	.
TGCAGCGTCCTCCTCCCACAGGTCTCCTACAATGAGCAGTTCTTC	CSVLLPQVSYNEQFF	TRBJ2-1	TRBV29-1	.	.
TGTGCCGTATCGACAGGGGTAAAAGGGGGCTACACCTTC	CAVSTGVKGGYTF	TRBJ1-2	TRBV6-5	.	TRBD1
TGTGCCAGCAGTTTTGGGACTTTCTTCGGTGGTAGCACCGGGGAGCTGTTTTTT	CASSFGTFFGGSTGELFF	TRBJ2-2	TRBV28	.	.
TGTGCCAGCAGCCCAAGGGGGGGCCGCACTGAAGCTTTCTTT	CASSPRGGRTEAFF	TRBJ1-1	TRBV2	.	.
TGTGCCAGCAGCTTGGGGAGGGGGACAGGGGTTGTTAATGAAGCTTTCTTT	CASSLGRGTGVVNEAFF	TRBJ1-1	TRBV5-6	.	TRBD1